This T cell receptor beta chain originates from a study of blood T cell repertoires in COVID-19. Sequencing used immunoSEQ multiplex PCR; TCRdb keeps in-frame clones, though not all of them. The sample includes some 73,000 clones, more than 60% of them seen just once. This clone was detected a few times. Deletions cut 7 bases from V and 4 bases from J, with 14 bases between. Germline lookup yields CDR1 LNHDA and CDR2 SQIVND (reference sequence). The CDR3 covers 13 residues. The sequencing sample was made of peripheral blood. The chain employs TRBV19 and TRBJ2-7; D perhaps matches TRBD1 (5 bases). This sequence was found in a man aged 55 to 69 with acute or convalescent COVID-19. The CDR3 region has the DNA TGTGCCAGTAAGGTGGACAATGGGTACGAGCAGTACTTC. Translated, it gives CASKVDNGYEQYF.